This T cell receptor (beta chain) was profiled in a study of yellow fever vaccine responses in identical twins. Regarding the study as a whole: The T cell response to vaccination in identical twins was reportedly partly convergent and partly personalized.

Turning to this clonotype: Its antigen remains unknown.

The CDR3 runs to 11 residues. The V end was cut by 2 bases, the J end by 7 bases, with 3 bases between. CDR1 is KGHSH and CDR2 is LQKENI in the germline V gene. TCRdb ran MiXCR on the RT-PCR reads and lists one entry per CDR3 protein. Of about 23,000 distinct CDR3 sequences listed, around four fifths are singletons. The sequence came from a young woman who received the yellow fever vaccine. This chain links TRBV18 with TRBJ2-1; no reliable D call. Material: T cells from blood (PBMCs), unsorted or a sorted subset (not recorded which), obtained before or after yellow fever vaccination (not recorded which). This CDR3 is CASSPRNEQFF. CDR3 bases: TGTGCCAGCTCACCAAGGAATGAGCAGTTCTTC.